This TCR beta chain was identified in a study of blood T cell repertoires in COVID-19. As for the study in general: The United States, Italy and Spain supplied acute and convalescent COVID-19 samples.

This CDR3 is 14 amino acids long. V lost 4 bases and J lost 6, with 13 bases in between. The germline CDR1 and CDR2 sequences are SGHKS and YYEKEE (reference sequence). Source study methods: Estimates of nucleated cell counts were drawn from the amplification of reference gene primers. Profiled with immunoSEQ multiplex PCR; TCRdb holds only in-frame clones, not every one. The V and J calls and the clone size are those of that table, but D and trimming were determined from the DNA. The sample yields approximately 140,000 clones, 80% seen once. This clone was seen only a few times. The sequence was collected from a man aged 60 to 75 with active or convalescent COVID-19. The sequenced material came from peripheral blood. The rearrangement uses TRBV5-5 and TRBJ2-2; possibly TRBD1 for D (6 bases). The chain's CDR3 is CASSLTGSAGELFF. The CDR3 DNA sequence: TGTGCCAGCAGCCTGACAGGATCGGCCGGGGAGCTGTTTTTT.